This T cell receptor (beta chain) was recovered during a study of cytomegalovirus exposure and HLA in healthy donors. In the study overall: An earlier analysis identified 117 million unique TCR beta sequences in some 170 million T cells.

The PCR was carried out with 60 Vbeta primers and 13 Jbeta primers. Only in-frame clones appear in the TCRdb table, and some are missing; sequencing was by immunoSEQ multiplex PCR. The data contain about 130,000 clones, about 15% of them singletons. This clone occurred a few times. This clonotype originated in a female donor in good health and CMV-seropositive. Sequences were obtained from PBMCs.

CDR3 residues: CATAGTGRYYGYTF. The DNA for the CDR3 is TGTGCCACCGCCGGGACAGGGCGATACTATGGCTACACCTTC. The chain couples TRBV15 to TRBJ1-2; 9 bases fit TRBD1. Germline V gene sequence: CDR1 LNHNV, CDR2 YYDKDF (reference sequence). This CDR3 region has 14 residues. Trimming removed 8 bases from V and 3 bases from J; junction bases left unmatched: 7.